A selection of T cell receptor beta chains follows, all from one sample in a study of blood T cell repertoires in COVID-19. The protocol was immunoSEQ multiplex PCR, while the TCRdb copy is restricted to in-frame clones and leaves out a portion. The sample carries roughly 41,000 clones, around 81% recorded once. The sequenced material came from peripheral blood. The receptors were sampled from a man in his fifties with active COVID-19. CDR3s include the opening cysteine and the closing phenylalanine or tryptophan.

v_call	j_call	cdr3_aa
TRBV10-2	TRBJ1-5	CASSAGFNQPQHF
TRBV5-6	TRBJ1-4	CASSWGVTVGEKLFF
TRBV24-1	TRBJ2-3	CATSDSIAAGGSTDTQYF
TRBV11-2	TRBJ2-7	CASSLWQSYEQYF
TRBV10-1	TRBJ1-6	CASSEAQGGSPLHF
TRBV19	TRBJ1-2	CASRGLQGTYGYTF
TRBV7-8	TRBJ2-5	CASSLNRDSQETQYF
TRBV10-2	TRBJ1-6	CASSGTGFNSPLHF
TRBV6-6	TRBJ1-4	CASSPYDEKLFF
TRBV6-5	TRBJ1-1	CASRQRDTEAFF
TRBV18	TRBJ2-5	CASSPPSGRGETQYF
TRBV2	TRBJ1-1	CASSDPRDTEAFF
TRBV5-6	TRBJ2-3	CASSFPRTDQDTQYF
TRBV28	TRBJ1-2	CASSPQDRDYGYTF
TRBV6-6	TRBJ1-2	CASSPDGTNYGYTF
TRBV4-1	TRBJ1-5	CASSQGGFSNQPQHF
TRBV19	TRBJ2-3	CASSPTGPADTQYF
TRBV19	TRBJ2-3	CASSIRGQWGGDTQYF
TRBV19	TRBJ2-1	CASKDRGIRNNEQFF
TRBV5-5	TRBJ1-6	CASSLAQGQSFSPLHF
TRBV6-2/TRBV6-3	TRBJ2-5	CASSYSTTSGKETQYF
TRBV4-1	TRBJ1-5	CASSQERERVNQPQHF
TRBV19	TRBJ1-5	CASSIGGTGNQPQHF
TRBV4-1	TRBJ2-7	CASRLSDGAEQYF
TRBV6-5	TRBJ1-2	CASRDPGLRGYTF
TRBV4-1	TRBJ2-3	CASSQDFRTSGGLADTQYF
TRBV5-1	TRBJ2-3	CASSAETGESTDTQYF
TRBV14	TRBJ2-3	CASSPSGRTDTQYF
TRBV11-2	TRBJ2-2	CASSLDIIQVNTGELFF
TRBV3-1/TRBV3-2	TRBJ1-1	CASSQTELEAFF
TRBV15	TRBJ2-1	CATSPPRGEQFF
TRBV6-5	TRBJ2-7	CASNTGSPPYEQYF
TRBV6-6	TRBJ1-2	CASTPSFEINYGYTF
TRBV18	TRBJ2-2	CASSPTGQNTGELFF
TRBV5-6	TRBJ2-2	CASSLGAQTNTGELFF
TRBV29-1	TRBJ1-1	CSVEGGNTEAFF
TRBV5-6	TRBJ2-7	CASSLSSQLAGDEQYF
TRBV10-1	TRBJ2-1	CASSDLAGGPGVQFF
TRBV27	TRBJ2-7	CASSQGGGAFEQYF
TRBV6-2/TRBV6-3	TRBJ2-7	CASSYDQRGSSYEQYF
TRBV15	TRBJ1-4	CATSRDGALHEKLFF
TRBV27	TRBJ2-3	CASSLGSLAGRSTDTQYF